The next 23 T cell receptor beta chains were all read from a single sample in a study of blood T cell repertoires in COVID-19. Only in-frame clones appear in the TCRdb table, and some are missing; sequencing was by immunoSEQ multiplex PCR. The table records almost 250,000 clones, about 89% of them present only once. Source material: peripheral blood. The receptors here all came from a woman aged 55-69 years who had recovered from COVID-19.

V gene TRBV6-6 combines with J gene TRBJ1-4; D possibly corresponds to TRBD1 (5 bases). V lost 8 bases and J 5 bases, leaving 15 bases between the germline ends. The CDR3 has 14 amino acids. CDR1 and CDR2 (germline): MNHNY, SVGAGI (reference sequence). The CDR3 DNA sequence: TGTGCCAGCGGGGCACAGGCTGGGAATGAAAAACTGTTTTTT. Its translation is CASGAQAGNEKLFF.

The chain combines TRBV4-1 with TRBJ2-7; 8 bases are shared with TRBD2. Germline values: CDR1 MGHRA, CDR2 YSYEKL. The CDR3 spans 14 residues. The J segment lost 4 bases and the V segment lost 1 base, leaving 3 bases of the junction unmatched. As DNA, the CDR3 is TGCGCCAGCAGCCAAGCCAGCGGGGGTTACGAGCAGTACTTC. This codes for CASSQASGGYEQYF.

This clone is a singleton in its sample. The V call is TRBV6-2 or TRBV6-3, the J call TRBJ2-5; unclear D gene. There are 15 residues in the CDR3. Between the trimmed V and J ends, which lost 0 bases and 2 bases, there was a span of 10 bases. Germline lookup yields CDR1 MNHEY and CDR2 SVGEGT. CDR3 in amino acids: CASSYSPGLQETQYF. CDR3 bases: TGTGCCAGCAGTTACTCCCCAGGCCTACAAGAGACCCAGTACTTC.

The rearrangement links TRBV7-2 to TRBJ2-1; 15 nucleotides agree with TRBD2. The J segment lost 11 bases and the V segment lost 1 base, leaving 6 bases of the junction unmatched. This CDR3 is 16 amino acids long. CDR1 SGHTA and CDR2 FQGNSA come from the germline V gene. The CDR3 spells CASSLDPGLAGGKQFF. For the CDR3, the DNA is TGTGCCAGCAGCTTAGATCCGGGACTAGCGGGGGGAAAGCAGTTCTTC. The entire variable domain, with the rest obtained from reference TRBV7-2 and TRBJ2-1, is as follows: GAGVSQSPSNKVTEKGKDVELRCDPISGHTALYWYRQSLGQGLEFLIYFQGNSAPDKSGLPSDRFSAERTGGSVSTLTIQRTQQEDSAVYLCASSLDPGLAGGKQFFGPGTRLTVL.

The DNA for the CDR3 is TGTGCCAGCAGCTTTGGGGACAGGGGGTACGAGCAGTACTTC. Protein product: CASSFGDRGYEQYF. This chain joins TRBV5-4 and TRBJ2-7; TRBD1 aligns across 11 bases. The CDR3 runs 14 residues. Germline CDR1 and CDR2: SGHNT and YYREEE (reference sequence). V lost 2 bases to trimming and J lost 4 bases; unmatched junction nucleotides: 2.

The CDR3 here is CATSDQPQGSPRSQRQFF. The DNA of the CDR3 is TGTGCCACCAGTGACCAGCCCCAGGGTTCGCCGCGATCACAGAGGCAGTTCTTC. This chain links TRBV24-1 with TRBJ2-1, with D possibly being TRBD1 (5 bases). The germline CDR1 and CDR2 sequences are KGHDR and SFDVKD. With 4 bases removed from V and 12 bases from J, the gap between germline ends came to 30 bases. This CDR3 spans 18 amino acids.

The CDR3 DNA reads as TGTGCCAGCAGACTGGGACTCGCCCGGGGCTACACCTTC. As protein: CASRLGLARGYTF. The chain recombines TRBV6-5 with TRBJ1-2, with D possibly TRBD1 on 5 matching bases. Germline values: CDR1 MNHEY, CDR2 SVGAGI. The CDR3 covers 13 residues. Trimming left V 6 bases short and J 8 bases short, with 16 bases between.

J is TRBJ1-2 and V is TRBV5-4; 7 bases map to TRBD1. The trim removed 2 bases at V and 2 bases at J, leaving 3 bases unmatched. From germline, CDR1 is SGHNT and CDR2 YYREEE (reference sequence). The CDR3 covers 14 residues. In DNA, the CDR3 is TGTGCCAGCAGCTTACAGGGGTGGAACTATGGCTACACCTTC. Protein sequence: CASSLQGWNYGYTF.

The rearrangement links TRBV7-9 to TRBJ1-1, with D tentatively TRBD1 (6 bases). The CDR3 has 15 residues. The V end lost 3 bases, the J end lost 7 bases, and 18 bases lay between the germline ends. Per the germline V gene, CDR1 is SEHNR and CDR2 is FQNEAQ (reference sequence). CDR3 sequence (DNA): TGTGCCAGCAGCTTCACTACAGGGAGGGTGGGTGAAGCTTTCTTT. It is translated as CASSFTTGRVGEAFF.

The chain joins TRBV5-8 to TRBJ2-7; D remains ambiguous. The CDR3 sequence is 14 residues long. From germline, CDR1 is SGHTS and CDR2 YDEGEE. V was trimmed by 0 bases and J by 5 bases, leaving 12 bases between them. CDR3 sequence: CASSLGGNYDEQYF. Here the CDR3 DNA reads TGTGCCAGCAGCTTGGGCGGTAACTACGACGAGCAGTACTTC.

The chain joins TRBV9 to TRBJ2-3; the D gene is possibly TRBD2 (6 bases). The CDR3 runs 14 residues. Trimming took off 0 bases at V and 4 bases at J, with 9 bases between the two ends. Germline CDR1 reads SGDLS; CDR2 reads YYNGEE. This CDR3 is CASSVDGGSDTQYF. The CDR3 bases are TGTGCCAGCAGCGTAGATGGAGGGTCAGATACGCAGTATTTT.

In nucleotides, the CDR3 is TGTGCCAGCAGCCTAAACAGGGGGCCGAGCTCTGGAAACACCATATATTTT. It specifies CASSLNRGPSSGNTIYF. V usage is TRBV9 and J usage is TRBJ1-3; 9 bases map to TRBD1. The CDR3 totals 17 residues. Germline CDR1 SGDLS, CDR2 YYNGEE. The junction had 8 bases not matched to a gene; V was cut back by 4 bases and J by 0 bases.

This chain connects TRBV7-8 to TRBJ2-7, with 7 nucleotides matching TRBD2. The V segment lost 0 bases and the J segment 1 base; nucleotides outside the gene matches: 6. CDR1 is SGHVS and CDR2 is FQNEAQ in the germline V gene. This CDR3 has 16 amino acids. The CDR3 nucleotides are TGTGCCAGCAGCTTAGCGCTCGGGGGGAAGTCCTACGAGCAGTACTTC. Translated, it gives CASSLALGGKSYEQYF. The variable domain in full, completed from reference TRBV7-8 and TRBJ2-7, reads GAGVSQSPRYKVAKRGQDVALRCDPISGHVSLFWYQQALGQGPEFLTYFQNEAQLDKSGLPSDRFFAERPEGSVSTLKIQRTQQEDSAVYLCASSLALGGKSYEQYFGPGTRLTVT.

V and J are TRBV6-2 or TRBV6-3 and TRBJ1-5; 10 positions match TRBD1. Trimming took 2 bases from V and 3 from J; bases not matched to a gene: 7. The CDR3 extends over 17 amino acids. Germline values: CDR1 MNHEY, CDR2 SVGEGT. CDR3 bases: TGTGCCAGCAGTTACCCCAGGACAGGGGGGCCCAATCAGCCCCAGCATTTT. It codes for CASSYPRTGGPNQPQHF.

The chain joins TRBV24-1 to TRBJ1-2; 7 bases fit TRBD1. V shed 3 bases and J 8 bases; nucleotides not matched to a gene: 8. This CDR3 is built from 14 residues. In germline, CDR1 is KGHDR, CDR2 SFDVKD. In DNA, the CDR3 is TGTGCCACCAGTGATCCCGACAGGGTATGGGGCTACACCTTC. It specifies CATSDPDRVWGYTF.

The chain joins TRBV7-2 to TRBJ2-6; D perhaps matches TRBD1 (5 bases). The CDR3 is 16 amino acids. Trimming took 2 bases from V and 0 from J, leaving 8 bases between them. The germline V gene has CDR1 SGHTA and CDR2 FQGNSA. CDR3 loop: CASSLRQNSGANVLTF. As DNA, the CDR3 is TGTGCCAGCAGCTTAAGACAGAACTCTGGGGCCAACGTCCTGACTTTC.

The sample holds a few counts of this clone. V and J are TRBV4-1 and TRBJ1-3; 7 bases match TRBD1. Germline CDR1 MGHRA, CDR2 YSYEKL. This CDR3 spans 16 amino acids. The trim removed 0 bases at V and 2 bases at J, leaving 4 bases unmatched. DNA of the CDR3: TGCGCCAGCAGCCAAGATCCAGGGGGTACTGGAAACACCATATATTTT. This encodes CASSQDPGGTGNTIYF.

The chain couples TRBV18 to TRBJ2-7, with 7 bases fitting TRBD1. There are 17 residues in the CDR3. Germline V gives CDR1 KGHSH, CDR2 LQKENI. Trimming at V came to 6 bases and at J to 0 bases, leaving 14 bases not matched to a gene. The chain's CDR3 is CASSLKQGSLLSYEQYF. DNA for the CDR3: TGTGCCAGCTCGCTAAAACAGGGGAGCCTTCTCTCCTACGAGCAGTACTTC.

This clone was seen just once. V and J are TRBV27 and TRBJ1-5; D perhaps matches TRBD1 (6 bases). The CDR3 loop spans 15 amino acids. From germline, CDR1 is MNHEY and CDR2 SMNVEV (reference sequence). V was cut by 6 bases and J by 3 bases, with 15 bases left in between. CDR3 bases: TGTGCCAGCAGAGTAACAGGGATTGACAATCAGCCCCAGCATTTT. It encodes CASRVTGIDNQPQHF.

V and J are TRBV28 and TRBJ2-2; D remains ambiguous. CDR1 is MDHEN and CDR2 is SYDVKM in the germline V gene. V lost 3 bases and J lost 2, with 7 bases in between. The CDR3 runs to 14 residues. Here the CDR3 DNA reads TGTGCCAGCAGTTTCCCCTTAAACACCGGGGAGCTGTTTTTT. Translating it yields CASSFPLNTGELFF. The whole variable domain, remainder taken from reference TRBV28 and TRBJ2-2, is DVKVTQSSRYLVKRTGEKVFLECVQDMDHENMFWYRQDPGLGLRLIYFSYDVKMKEKGDIPEGYSVSREKKERFSLILESASTNQTSMYLCASSFPLNTGELFFGEGSRLTVL.

V gene TRBV2 combines with J gene TRBJ2-2; 12 bases agree with TRBD2. The CDR3 covers 17 residues. Germline assignment: CDR1 SNHLY and CDR2 FYNNEI. V dropped 6 bases and J dropped 7; count of bases not matched to a gene: 12. CDR3: CASSKRTSGIRDGELFF. CDR3 DNA sequence: TGTGCCAGCAGCAAGAGGACTAGCGGGATCCGCGACGGGGAGCTGTTTTTT.

This clone was recorded once. The chain couples TRBV6-5 to TRBJ1-2; TRBD1 matches 9 bases. Germline assignment: CDR1 MNHEY and CDR2 SVGAGI. This CDR3 spans 15 amino acids. V was clipped by 2 bases and J by 3 bases; unmatched bases: 4. The CDR3 reads CASSYHRGRDYGYTF. CDR3 sequence (DNA): TGTGCCAGCAGTTACCACAGGGGGCGGGACTATGGCTACACCTTC.

A few counts support this clone. V and J are TRBV6-1 and TRBJ1-1; weak D call: TRBD1 (6 bases). CDR3 size: 13 residues. Germline V lookup: CDR1 MNHNS, CDR2 SASEGT. The V end was cut by 9 bases, the J end by 3 bases, with 14 bases between. The CDR3 nucleotides read TGTGCCAGTTCTTGGGACAAAGACACTGAAGCTTTCTTT. It is translated as CASSWDKDTEAFF.